Sequencing of this TCR beta chain was carried out in a study of shared clonotypes between healthy human individuals. Study findings and constraints: Generation probabilities of non-shared clonotypes were lower (relative to those shared by all four donors).

With regard to this clone: Its specificity is unknown.

The protocol was immunoSEQ multiplex PCR, while the TCRdb copy is restricted to in-frame clones and leaves out a portion. The sample includes approximately 1.9 million clones, around 93% of them seen just once. CD45RO negativity and positive selection for CCR7 defined naive CD8 cells, a population that excluded terminally differentiated effector memory CD45RA+ cells. Every donor, a Caucasian adult, lived in Nashville, Tennessee. Trimming took off 5 bases at V and 10 bases at J, with 15 bases between the two ends. The CDR3 spans 13 residues. Germline values: CDR1 SGHVS, CDR2 FQNEAQ. This clonotype was obtained from a man between 18 and 29 years old in good health. Some clones in this sample may be carry-over from other donors' samples. Sequenced material: naive CD8+ T cells from PBMCs. V usage is TRBV7-8 and J usage is TRBJ2-1; D possibly corresponds to TRBD1 (5 bases). In nucleotides, the CDR3 is TGTGCCAGCAGCGTAAATAGGGGCTTCGAGCAGTTCTTC. Protein sequence: CASSVNRGFEQFF.